This T cell receptor (beta chain) is drawn from a study of technical replicates of blood from a handful of donors. Assay: immunoSEQ multiplex PCR; the TCRdb copy retains only in-frame clones and omits some. The data contain around 70,000 clones, 93% of them seen just once; the ten biggest clones take up 0.2% to 0.3%. Trimming took 7 bases from V and 2 from J; bases not matched to a gene: 11. Germline assignment: CDR1 MDHEN and CDR2 SYDVKM. The CDR3 sequence is 16 residues long. This clonotype originated in a human donor in good health. The V and J genes are TRBV28 and TRBJ2-3; the match to TRBD2 covers 8 bases. The sequencing sample was made of T cells isolated from PBMCs. The CDR3 protein is CASTPLIAGTTDTQYF. The CDR3, as DNA: TGTGCCAGCACCCCGTTAATAGCGGGAACCACAGATACGCAGTATTTT.